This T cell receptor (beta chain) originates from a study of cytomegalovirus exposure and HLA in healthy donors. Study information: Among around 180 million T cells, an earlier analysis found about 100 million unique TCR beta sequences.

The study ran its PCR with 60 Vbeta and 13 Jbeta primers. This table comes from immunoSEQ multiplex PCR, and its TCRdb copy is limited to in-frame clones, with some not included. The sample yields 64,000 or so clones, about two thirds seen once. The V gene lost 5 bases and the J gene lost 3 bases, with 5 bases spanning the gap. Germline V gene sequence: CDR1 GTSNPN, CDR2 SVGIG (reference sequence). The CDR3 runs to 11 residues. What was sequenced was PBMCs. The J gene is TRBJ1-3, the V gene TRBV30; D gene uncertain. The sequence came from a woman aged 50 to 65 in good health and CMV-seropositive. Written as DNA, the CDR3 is TGTGCCTGGGACATTGGAAACACCATATATTTT. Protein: CAWDIGNTIYF.